This is a list of T cell receptor beta chains from one sample in a study of cytomegalovirus exposure and HLA in healthy donors. Sequenced by immunoSEQ multiplex PCR; TCRdb stores in-frame clones only, minus some. The sample lists about 100,000 clones; roughly three quarters were seen once. Source material: PBMCs. The receptor source for this set is a female donor in good health and CMV-seropositive. Both conserved end residues are part of each CDR3. A D gene is named only where the DNA matches it firmly. For some rows the clone size is stated as once, few or many, or as a class when expanded; others skip it.

TRBV18,.,.,TRBJ1-1,TGTGCCAGCTCACCACCGGGGGGTAGAGCTGAAGCTTTCTTT,CASSPPGGRAEAFF
TRBV19,.,.,TRBJ1-1,TGTGCCAGTAGTTTTGGCGGGAACACTGAAGCTTTCTTT,CASSFGGNTEAFF
TRBV7-8,.,.,TRBJ1-1,TGTGCCAGCAGCGCCCGGGGAGGGACTGAAGCTTTCTTT,CASSARGGTEAFF
TRBV7-8,.,.,TRBJ1-4,TGTGCCAGCAGCTTGACAGGCCAAGGTGAAAAACTGTTTTTT,CASSLTGQGEKLFF
TRBV6-1,.,few,TRBJ2-5,TGTGCCAGCAGGGGAGTTCTGTACCAAGAGACCCAGTACTTC,CASRGVLYQETQYF
TRBV4-1,.,.,TRBJ1-5,TGCGCCAGCAGCCAAGATCCGAGCAATCAGCCCCAGCATTTT,CASSQDPSNQPQHF
TRBV9,.,.,TRBJ1-1,TGTGCCAGCAGCGTAATTGGGGCGTTAGGCACTGAAGCTTTCTTT,CASSVIGALGTEAFF
TRBV19,.,once,TRBJ1-5,TGTGCCAGTAGTCCGGGGGGGCAGAGCAATCAGCCCCAGCATTTT,CASSPGGQSNQPQHF
TRBV5-5,.,.,TRBJ1-1,TGTGCCAGCAGCTCCCCGGGGGACGTGAACACTGAAGCTTTCTTT,CASSSPGDVNTEAFF
TRBV6-1,TRBD1,.,TRBJ2-7,TGTGCCAGCGCACCCGCCGGGACAGGAGTCTACGAGCAGTACTTC,CASAPAGTGVYEQYF
TRBV30,.,.,TRBJ1-1,TGTGTTTCTCTCCGGTCCACTGAAGCTTTCTTT,CVSLRSTEAFF
TRBV30,.,.,TRBJ1-1,TGTGCCTGGAGGAGCACTGAAGCTTTCTTT,CAWRSTEAFF
TRBV5-1,.,once,TRBJ2-1,TGCGCCAGCAGCTCTCGGGGGACCTACAATGAGCAGTTCTTC,CASSSRGTYNEQFF
TRBV28,.,.,TRBJ2-5,TGTGCCAGCAGTTTACCCTCCTTGGGGGGTCTCCGGCAGACCCAGTACTTC,CASSLPSLGGLRQTQYF
TRBV18,TRBD2,.,TRBJ2-7,TGTGCCAGCTCACCACCAGCGGGAGCGGTAAGGCAGTACTTC,CASSPPAGAVRQYF
TRBV30,.,.,TRBJ1-1,TGTGCCTGGAGTCCCCAGCCAGGGCGAGCTTTCTTT,CAWSPQPGRAFF
TRBV12-5,.,.,TRBJ1-2,TGTGCTAGTGGTCTGGACAGACTATATGGCTACACCTTC,CASGLDRLYGYTF
TRBV6-6,.,.,TRBJ1-2,TGTGCCAGCAGTTACGGGGCAGCTAACTATGGCTACACCTTC,CASSYGAANYGYTF
TRBV7-2,TRBD1,once,TRBJ2-7,TGTGCCAGCAGCTCCCAGACCGGGACAGGGCACGAGCAGTACTTC,CASSSQTGTGHEQYF
TRBV5-1,.,.,TRBJ2-7,TGCGCCAGCAGCTTGGCAACAGTCTCCTACGAGCAGTACTTC,CASSLATVSYEQYF
TRBV30,.,.,TRBJ2-1,TGTGCCTGGAGACAAAGAGGGGGTAGCTCCTACAATGAGCAGTTCTTC,CAWRQRGGSSYNEQFF
TRBV7-9,.,.,TRBJ1-1,TGTTCCAGCAGCCGTGGGGGGGGCATGAACACTGAAGCTTTCTTT,CSSSRGGGMNTEAFF
TRBV7-9,.,once,TRBJ2-6,TGTGCCAGCAGCCGTAACGTCCTTACTTATGGGGCCAACGTCCTGACTTTC,CASSRNVLTYGANVLTF
TRBV30,.,.,TRBJ2-6,TGTGCCTGGAGCGAACCTAGTGGCCGGCCTGGGGCCAACGGCCTGACTTTC,CAWSEPSGRPGANGLTF
TRBV7-2,TRBD1,once,TRBJ1-2,TGTGCCAGCGACCGAACAGGGGACAACTATGGCTACACCTTC,CASDRTGDNYGYTF
TRBV5-1,.,.,TRBJ2-3,TGCGCCAGCAGCCTCACATCATCGGGGGAGTTAACGCAGTATTTT,CASSLTSSGELTQYF
TRBV27,TRBD1,.,TRBJ1-6,TGTGCCAGCAGTTTAGGGGACAGGATTAGAAATTCACCCCTCCACTTT,CASSLGDRIRNSPLHF
TRBV7-2,TRBD1,.,TRBJ1-1,TGTGCCAGCAGCACCCGGACAGGGGGCGTTGGGACTGAAGCTTTCTTT,CASSTRTGGVGTEAFF
TRBV6-1,.,.,TRBJ2-1,TGTGCCAGCAGGCGAACGGTTTCCTACAATGAGCAGTTCTTC,CASRRTVSYNEQFF
TRBV5-4,TRBD1,once,TRBJ2-5,TGTGCCAGCAGCTTCGACAGGGCGGAGACCCAGTACTTC,CASSFDRAETQYF
TRBV2,TRBD1,.,TRBJ2-5,TGTGCCAGCCGGGACAGGGGCAGCGTAAAGACCCAGTACTTC,CASRDRGSVKTQYF
TRBV18,.,.,TRBJ1-4,TGTGCCAGCTCACCAGCGAACAGGGTCCCCGGAGAACTGTTTTTT,CASSPANRVPGELFF
TRBV7-9,TRBD1,.,TRBJ2-5,TGTTCCAGCAGCTTAGGGCAGACAGGGACCTACGAGACCCAGTACTTC,CSSSLGQTGTYETQYF
TRBV4-2,.,.,TRBJ2-7,TGTGCCAGCAGCAAGGGGGAGTCGAGATCCTACGAGCAGTACTTC,CASSKGESRSYEQYF
TRBV18,TRBD2,.,TRBJ2-7,TGTGCCAGCTCACCACCGGGGGGGGAGGGCTACGAGCAGTACTTC,CASSPPGGEGYEQYF
TRBV11-3,.,.,TRBJ2-2,TGTGCCAGCAGCAAAGGGGGTAACACCGGGGAGCTGTTTTTT,CASSKGGNTGELFF
TRBV5-1,.,.,TRBJ2-5,TGCGCCAGCAGCTTTAAGGGAGGAGAGACCCAGTACTTC,CASSFKGGETQYF
TRBV23-1,TRBD1,.,TRBJ2-1,TGCGCCAGCAGTCAAGCGACAGGGAATGAGCAGTTCTTC,CASSQATGNEQFF
TRBV5-5,.,few,TRBJ1-2,TGTGCCAGCAGCACCGGACTGGGCCAATATGGCTACACCTTC,CASSTGLGQYGYTF
TRBV6-5,.,once,TRBJ2-5,TGTGCCAGCAGAGGGGTACCAGTCGGCAAAGAGACCCAGTACTTC,CASRGVPVGKETQYF
TRBV5-1,.,.,TRBJ2-1,TGCGCCAGCAGCTGGAACCGGGACACTCGATCCTACAATGAGCAGTTCTTC,CASSWNRDTRSYNEQFF
TRBV19,TRBD1,.,TRBJ1-6,TGTGCCAGTAGTATCCCGGGACAGCTAAATTCACCCCTCCACTTT,CASSIPGQLNSPLHF
TRBV5-1,.,.,TRBJ2-3,TGCGCCAGCAGCCCCCTGGGGCCGGAGCGTGGTACGCAGTATTTT,CASSPLGPERGTQYF